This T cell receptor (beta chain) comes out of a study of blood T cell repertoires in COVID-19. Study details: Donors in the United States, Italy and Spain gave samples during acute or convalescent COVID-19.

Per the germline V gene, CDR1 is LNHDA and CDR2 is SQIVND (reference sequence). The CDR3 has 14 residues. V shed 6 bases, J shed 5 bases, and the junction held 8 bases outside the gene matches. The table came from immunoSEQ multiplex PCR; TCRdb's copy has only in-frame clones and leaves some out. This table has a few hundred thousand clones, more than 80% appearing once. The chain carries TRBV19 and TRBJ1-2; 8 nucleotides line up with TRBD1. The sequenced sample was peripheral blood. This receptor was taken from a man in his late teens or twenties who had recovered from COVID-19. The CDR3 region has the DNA TGTGCCAGTAGGCCCGCAGGGGGCGCATATGGCTACACCTTC. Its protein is CASRPAGGAYGYTF.